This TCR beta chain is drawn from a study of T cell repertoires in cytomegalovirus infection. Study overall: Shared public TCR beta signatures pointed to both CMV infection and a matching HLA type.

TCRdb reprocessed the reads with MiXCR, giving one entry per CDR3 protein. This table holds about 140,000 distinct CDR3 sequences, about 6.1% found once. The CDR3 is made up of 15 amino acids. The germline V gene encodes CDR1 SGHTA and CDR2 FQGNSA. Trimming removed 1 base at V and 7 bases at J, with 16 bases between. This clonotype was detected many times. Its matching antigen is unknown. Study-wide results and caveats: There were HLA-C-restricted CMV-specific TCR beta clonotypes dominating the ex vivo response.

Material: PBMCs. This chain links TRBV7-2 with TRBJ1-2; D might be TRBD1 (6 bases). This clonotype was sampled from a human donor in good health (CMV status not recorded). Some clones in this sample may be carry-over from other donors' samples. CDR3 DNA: TGTGCCAGCAGCTTAGTTACGGCAGGGGAAGGTGGCTACACCTTC. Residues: CASSLVTAGEGGYTF.